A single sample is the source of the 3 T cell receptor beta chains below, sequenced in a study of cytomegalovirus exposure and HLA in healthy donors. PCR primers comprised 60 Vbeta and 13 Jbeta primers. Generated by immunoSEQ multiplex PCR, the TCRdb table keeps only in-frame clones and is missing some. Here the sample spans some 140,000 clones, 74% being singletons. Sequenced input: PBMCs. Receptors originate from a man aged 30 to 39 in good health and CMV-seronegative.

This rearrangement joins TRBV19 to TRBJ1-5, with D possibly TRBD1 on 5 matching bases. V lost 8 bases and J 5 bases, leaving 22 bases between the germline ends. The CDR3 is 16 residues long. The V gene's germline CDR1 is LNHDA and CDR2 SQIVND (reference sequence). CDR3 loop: CASSHRGLSKDQPQHF. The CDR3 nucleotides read TGTGCCAGTTCCCACCGGGGACTCTCTAAGGATCAGCCCCAGCATTTT.

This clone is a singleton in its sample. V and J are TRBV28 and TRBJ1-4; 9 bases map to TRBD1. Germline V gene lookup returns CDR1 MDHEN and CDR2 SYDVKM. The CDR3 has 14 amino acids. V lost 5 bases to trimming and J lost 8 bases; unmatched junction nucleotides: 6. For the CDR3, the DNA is TGTGCCAGCAGTCAACAGGGGGCAGGCGAAAAACTGTTTTTT. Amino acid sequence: CASSQQGAGEKLFF.

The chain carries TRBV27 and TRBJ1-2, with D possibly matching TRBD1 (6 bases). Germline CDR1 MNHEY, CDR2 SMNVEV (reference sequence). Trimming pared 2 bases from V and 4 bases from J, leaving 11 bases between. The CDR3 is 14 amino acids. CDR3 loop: CASSLGGAGYGYTF. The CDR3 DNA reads TGTGCCAGCAGTTTAGGGGGCGCCGGCTATGGCTACACCTTC.